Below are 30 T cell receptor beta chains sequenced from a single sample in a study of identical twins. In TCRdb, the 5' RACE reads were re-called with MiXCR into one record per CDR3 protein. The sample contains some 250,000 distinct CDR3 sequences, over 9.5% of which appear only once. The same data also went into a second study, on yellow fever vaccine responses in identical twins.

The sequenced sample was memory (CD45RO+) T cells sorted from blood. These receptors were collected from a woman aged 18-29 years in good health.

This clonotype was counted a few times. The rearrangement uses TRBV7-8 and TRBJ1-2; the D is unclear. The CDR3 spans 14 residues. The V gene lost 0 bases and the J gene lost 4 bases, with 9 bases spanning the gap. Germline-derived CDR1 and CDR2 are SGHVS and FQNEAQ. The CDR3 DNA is TGTGCCAGCAGCTTAGCACATTTTACCTATGGCTACACCTTC. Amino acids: CASSLAHFTYGYTF.

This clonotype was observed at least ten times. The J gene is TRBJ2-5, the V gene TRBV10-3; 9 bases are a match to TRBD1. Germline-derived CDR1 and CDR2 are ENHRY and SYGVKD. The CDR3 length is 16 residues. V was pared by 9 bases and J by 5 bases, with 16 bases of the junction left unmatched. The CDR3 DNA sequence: TGTGCCATAACCCCGAACCCGGGACAGGGTTTGGAGACCCAGTACTTC. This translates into CAITPNPGQGLETQYF.

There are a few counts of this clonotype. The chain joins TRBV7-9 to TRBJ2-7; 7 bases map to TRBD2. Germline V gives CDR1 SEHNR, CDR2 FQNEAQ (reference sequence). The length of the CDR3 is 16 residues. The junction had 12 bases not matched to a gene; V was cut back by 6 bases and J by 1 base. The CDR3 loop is CASSIVAGLSSYEQYF. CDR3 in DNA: TGTGCCAGCAGTATAGTAGCGGGCCTCTCATCCTACGAGCAGTACTTC.

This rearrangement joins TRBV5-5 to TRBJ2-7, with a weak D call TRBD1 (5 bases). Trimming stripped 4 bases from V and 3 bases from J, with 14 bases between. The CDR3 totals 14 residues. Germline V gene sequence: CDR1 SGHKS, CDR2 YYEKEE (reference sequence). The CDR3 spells CASSTQGRVYEQYF. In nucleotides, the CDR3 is TGTGCCAGCAGCACCCAGGGTAGGGTCTACGAGCAGTACTTC.

Written as DNA, the CDR3 is TGCGCCAGCAGCCTAGTACCCCATAGTACGCAGTATTTT. Translated: CASSLVPHSTQYF. The gene calls are TRBV4-1 and TRBJ2-3; D is unclear. Germline V lookup: CDR1 MGHRA, CDR2 YSYEKL. The CDR3 is made up of 13 amino acids. V lost 4 bases, J lost 8 bases, and 13 bases lay in between.

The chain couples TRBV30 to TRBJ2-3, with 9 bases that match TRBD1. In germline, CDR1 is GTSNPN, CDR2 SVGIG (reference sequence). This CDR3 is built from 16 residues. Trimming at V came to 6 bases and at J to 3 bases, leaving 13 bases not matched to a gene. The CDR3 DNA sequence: TGTGCCTGTACAAACACCGGGACAGGGCTAACAGATACGCAGTATTTT. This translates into CACTNTGTGLTDTQYF.

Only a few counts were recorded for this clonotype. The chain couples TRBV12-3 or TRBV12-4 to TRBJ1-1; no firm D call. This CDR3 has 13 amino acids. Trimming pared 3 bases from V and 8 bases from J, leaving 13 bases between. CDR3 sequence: CASSFFSGSEAFF. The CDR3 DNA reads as TGTGCCAGCAGTTTTTTCTCGGGATCGGAAGCTTTCTTT.

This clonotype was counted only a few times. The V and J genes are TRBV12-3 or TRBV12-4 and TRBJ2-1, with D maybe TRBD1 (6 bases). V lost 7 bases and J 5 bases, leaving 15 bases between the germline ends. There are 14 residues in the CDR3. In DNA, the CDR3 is TGTGCCAGCACCCCGGGACACTTAAACAATGAGCAGTTCTTC. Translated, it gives CASTPGHLNNEQFF.

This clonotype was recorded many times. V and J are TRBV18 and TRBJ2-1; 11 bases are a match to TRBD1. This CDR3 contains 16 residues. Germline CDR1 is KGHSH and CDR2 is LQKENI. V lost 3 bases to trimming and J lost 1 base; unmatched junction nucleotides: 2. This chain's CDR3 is CASSPGTGGSYNEQFF. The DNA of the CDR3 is TGTGCCAGCTCACCCGGGACAGGGGGGTCCTACAATGAGCAGTTCTTC.

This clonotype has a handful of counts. In DNA form, the CDR3 reads TGCAGCGTTGTGGGGGACAGGGCTATCGATGAGCAGTTCTTC. This encodes CSVVGDRAIDEQFF. This chain uses TRBV29-1 with TRBJ2-1; 9 nucleotides match TRBD1. Per the germline V gene, CDR1 is SQVTM and CDR2 is ANQGSEA. V was pared by 4 bases and J by 8 bases, with 9 bases of the junction left unmatched. CDR3 length equals 14 residues.

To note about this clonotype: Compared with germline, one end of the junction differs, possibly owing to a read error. Here the CDR3 reads CASSQGAGRF. The DNA of the CDR3 is TGCGCCAGCAGCCAAGGTGCCGGAAGGTTC. This chain links TRBV4-3 with TRBJ2-1, with D unclear. Germline V gives CDR1 LGHNA, CDR2 YSLEER. The length of the CDR3 is 10 residues.

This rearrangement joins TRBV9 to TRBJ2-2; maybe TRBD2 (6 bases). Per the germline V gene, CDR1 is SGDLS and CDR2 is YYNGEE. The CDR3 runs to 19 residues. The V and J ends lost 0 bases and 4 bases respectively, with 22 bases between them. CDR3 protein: CASSVATLMGRSSTGELFF. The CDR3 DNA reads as TGTGCCAGCAGCGTAGCTACGTTGATGGGGAGGTCGAGCACCGGGGAGCTGTTTTTT.

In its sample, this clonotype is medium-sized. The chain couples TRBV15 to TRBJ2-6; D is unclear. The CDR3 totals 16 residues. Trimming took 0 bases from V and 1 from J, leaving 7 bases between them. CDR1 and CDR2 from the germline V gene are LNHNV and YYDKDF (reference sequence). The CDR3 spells CATSRDRSSGANVLTF. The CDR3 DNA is TGTGCCACCAGCAGAGATAGGTCTTCTGGGGCCAACGTCCTGACTTTC.

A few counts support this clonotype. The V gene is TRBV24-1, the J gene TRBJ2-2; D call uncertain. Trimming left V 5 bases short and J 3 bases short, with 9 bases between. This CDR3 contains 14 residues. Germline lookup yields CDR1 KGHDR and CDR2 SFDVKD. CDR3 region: CATSGSTDTGELFF. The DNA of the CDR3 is TGTGCCACCAGTGGAAGCACAGACACCGGGGAGCTGTTTTTT.

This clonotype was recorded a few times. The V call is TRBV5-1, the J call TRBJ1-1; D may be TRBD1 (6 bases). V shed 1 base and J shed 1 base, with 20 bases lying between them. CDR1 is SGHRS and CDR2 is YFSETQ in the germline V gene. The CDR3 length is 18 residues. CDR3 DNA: TGCGCCAGCAGCTTGTACCCTAAAGGTAACAGGGCGAACACTGAAGCTTTCTTT. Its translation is CASSLYPKGNRANTEAFF.

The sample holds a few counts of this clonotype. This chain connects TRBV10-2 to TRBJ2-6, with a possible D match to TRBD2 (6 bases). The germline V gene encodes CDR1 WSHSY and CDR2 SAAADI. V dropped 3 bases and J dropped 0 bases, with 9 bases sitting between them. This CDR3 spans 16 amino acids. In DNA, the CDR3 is TGCGCCAGCAGTGATCAGGGACTCTCTGGGGCCAACGTCCTGACTTTC. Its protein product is CASSDQGLSGANVLTF.

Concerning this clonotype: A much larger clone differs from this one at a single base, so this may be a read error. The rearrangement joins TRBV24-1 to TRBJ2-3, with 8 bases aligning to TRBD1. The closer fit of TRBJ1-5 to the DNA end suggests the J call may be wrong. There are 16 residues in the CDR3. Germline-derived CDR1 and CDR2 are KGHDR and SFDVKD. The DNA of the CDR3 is TGTGCCACCAGTGTCCTTTCTGGGACAGGTACAGATACGCAGCATTTT. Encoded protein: CATSVLSGTGTDTQHF.

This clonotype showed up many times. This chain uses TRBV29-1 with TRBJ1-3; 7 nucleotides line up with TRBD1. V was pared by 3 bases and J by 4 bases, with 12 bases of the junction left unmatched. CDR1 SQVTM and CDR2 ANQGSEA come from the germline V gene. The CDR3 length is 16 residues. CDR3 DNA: TGCAGCGTTGATAAACCTGACAGGGCGAAGGGAAACACCATATATTTT. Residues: CSVDKPDRAKGNTIYF.

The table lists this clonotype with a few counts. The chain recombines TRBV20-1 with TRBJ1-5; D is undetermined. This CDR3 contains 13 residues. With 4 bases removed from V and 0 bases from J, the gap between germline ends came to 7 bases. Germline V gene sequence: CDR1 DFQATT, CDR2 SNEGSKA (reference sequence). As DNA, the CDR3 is TGCAGTGCTACAGCTAATAGCAATCAGCCCCAGCATTTT. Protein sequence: CSATANSNQPQHF.

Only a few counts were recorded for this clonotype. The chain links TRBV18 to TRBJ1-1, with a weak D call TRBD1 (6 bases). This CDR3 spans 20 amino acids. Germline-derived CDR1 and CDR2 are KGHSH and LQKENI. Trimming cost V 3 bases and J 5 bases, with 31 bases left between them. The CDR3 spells CASSPPIRQIRDTRGTEAFF. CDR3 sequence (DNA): TGTGCCAGCTCACCTCCAATACGACAGATCCGGGACACCCGTGGGACTGAAGCTTTCTTT.

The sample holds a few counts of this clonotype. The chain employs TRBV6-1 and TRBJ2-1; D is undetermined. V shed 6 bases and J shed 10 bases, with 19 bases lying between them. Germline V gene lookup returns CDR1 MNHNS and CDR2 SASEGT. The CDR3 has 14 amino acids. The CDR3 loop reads CASRPDPESREQFF. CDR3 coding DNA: TGTGCCAGCAGACCGGACCCGGAAAGTCGGGAGCAGTTCTTC.

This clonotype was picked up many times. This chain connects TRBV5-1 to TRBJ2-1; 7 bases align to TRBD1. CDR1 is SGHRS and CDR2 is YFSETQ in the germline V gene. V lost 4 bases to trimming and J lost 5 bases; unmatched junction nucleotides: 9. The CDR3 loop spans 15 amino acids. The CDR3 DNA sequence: TGCGCCAGCAGCCTGATGGACAGGCAGAACAATGAGCAGTTCTTC. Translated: CASSLMDRQNNEQFF.

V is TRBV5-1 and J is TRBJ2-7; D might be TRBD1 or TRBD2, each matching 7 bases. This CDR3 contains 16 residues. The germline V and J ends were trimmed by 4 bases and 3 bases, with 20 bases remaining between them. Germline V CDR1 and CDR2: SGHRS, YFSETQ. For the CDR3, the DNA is TGCGCCAGCAGCGGGGGGGGACAGAGGGGATACTACGAGCAGTACTTC. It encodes CASSGGGQRGYYEQYF.

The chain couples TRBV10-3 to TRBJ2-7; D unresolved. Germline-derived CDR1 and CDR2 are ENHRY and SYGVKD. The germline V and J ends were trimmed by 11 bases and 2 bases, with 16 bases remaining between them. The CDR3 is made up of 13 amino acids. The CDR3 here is CASTQTATYEQYF. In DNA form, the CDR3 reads TGTGCCTCAACCCAGACCGCTACCTACGAGCAGTACTTC.

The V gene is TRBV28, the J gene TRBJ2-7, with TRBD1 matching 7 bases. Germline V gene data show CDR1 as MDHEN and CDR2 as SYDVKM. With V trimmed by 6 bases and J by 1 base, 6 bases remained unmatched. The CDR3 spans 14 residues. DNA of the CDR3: TGTGCCAGCAGAACAACAGGGGCATCCTACGAGCAGTACTTC. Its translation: CASRTTGASYEQYF. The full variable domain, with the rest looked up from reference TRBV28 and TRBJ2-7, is DVKVTQSSRYLVKRTGEKVFLECVQDMDHENMFWYRQDPGLGLRLIYFSYDVKMKEKGDIPEGYSVSREKKERFSLILESASTNQTSMYLCASRTTGASYEQYFGPGTRLTVT.

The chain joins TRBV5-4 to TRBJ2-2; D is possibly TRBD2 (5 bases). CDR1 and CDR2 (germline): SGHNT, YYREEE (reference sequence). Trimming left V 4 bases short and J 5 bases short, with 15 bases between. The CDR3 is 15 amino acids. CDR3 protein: CASSPNTPGTGELFF. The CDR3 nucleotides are TGTGCCAGCAGCCCTAATACACCGGGAACCGGGGAGCTGTTTTTT. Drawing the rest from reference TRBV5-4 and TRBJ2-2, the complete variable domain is ETGVTQSPTHLIKTRGQQVTLRCSSQSGHNTVSWYQQALGQGPQFIFQYYREEENGRGNFPPRFSGLQFPNYSSELNVNALELDDSALYLCASSPNTPGTGELFFGEGSRLTVL.

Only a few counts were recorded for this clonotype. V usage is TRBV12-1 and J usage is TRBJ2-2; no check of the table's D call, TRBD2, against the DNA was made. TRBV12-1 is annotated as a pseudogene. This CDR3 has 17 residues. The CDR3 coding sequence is TGTGCCAGCAGCTTGACTAGCGGGGGAAAAAACACCGGGGAGCTGTTTTTT. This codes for CASSLTSGGKNTGELFF.

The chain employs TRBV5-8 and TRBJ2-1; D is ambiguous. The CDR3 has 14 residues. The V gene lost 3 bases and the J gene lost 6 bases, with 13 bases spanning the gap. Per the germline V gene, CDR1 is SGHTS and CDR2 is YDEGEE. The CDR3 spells CASSYGPLTNEQFF. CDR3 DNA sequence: TGTGCCAGCAGCTACGGACCTCTAACCAATGAGCAGTTCTTC.

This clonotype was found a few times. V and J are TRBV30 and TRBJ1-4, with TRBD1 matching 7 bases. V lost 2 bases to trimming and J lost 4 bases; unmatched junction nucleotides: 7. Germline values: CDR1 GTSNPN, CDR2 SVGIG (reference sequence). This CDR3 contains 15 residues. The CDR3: CAWSPSTGINEKLFF. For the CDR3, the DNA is TGTGCCTGGAGTCCGTCGACAGGGATTAATGAAAAACTGTTTTTT.

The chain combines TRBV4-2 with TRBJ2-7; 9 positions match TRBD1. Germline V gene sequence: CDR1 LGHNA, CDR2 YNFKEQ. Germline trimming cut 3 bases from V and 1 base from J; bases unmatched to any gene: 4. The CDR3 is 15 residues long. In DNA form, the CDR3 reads TGTGCCAGCAGCCAGAGACAGGGGGAGTCCTACGAGCAGTACTTC. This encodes CASSQRQGESYEQYF.